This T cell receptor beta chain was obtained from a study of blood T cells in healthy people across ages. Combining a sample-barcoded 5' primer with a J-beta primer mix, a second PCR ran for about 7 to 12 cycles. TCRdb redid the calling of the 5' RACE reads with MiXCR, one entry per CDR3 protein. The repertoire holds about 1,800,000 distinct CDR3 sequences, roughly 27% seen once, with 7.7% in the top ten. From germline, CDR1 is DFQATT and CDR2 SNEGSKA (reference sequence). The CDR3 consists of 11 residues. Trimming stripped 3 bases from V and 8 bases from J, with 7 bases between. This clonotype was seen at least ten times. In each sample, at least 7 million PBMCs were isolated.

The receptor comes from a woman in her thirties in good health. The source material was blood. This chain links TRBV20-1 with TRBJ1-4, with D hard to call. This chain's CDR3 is CSARNREKLFF. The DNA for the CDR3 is TGCAGTGCTAGGAACAGAGAAAAACTGTTTTTT.